The clone carrying this T cell receptor (beta chain) was detected only a few times. No antigen is known for it. V lost 10 bases, J lost 6 bases, and 17 bases lay in between. The CDR3 length is 13 residues. In germline, CDR1 is WNHNN, CDR2 SYGVQD (reference sequence). The data originate from a study of CD8 T cells in ankylosing spondylitis. Points from the study as a whole: Blood of patients with ankylosing spondylitis appeared to be characterized by a TCR beta motif of several highly homologous variants. Some motif variants were previously reported in reactive arthritis synovial fluid and blood. There was reportedly significant enrichment of clones that were disease-linked in matched ankylosing spondylitis synovial fluid.

It was by quantitative 5'-RACE with molecular barcodes that TCR beta libraries were made. TCRdb redid the calling of the 5' RACE reads with MiXCR, one entry per CDR3 protein. The profile shows roughly 670,000 distinct CDR3 sequences, around 20% of them singletons. The sequenced sample was blood, either unsorted or a sorted T cell fraction (not recorded which). The sequence derives from a male donor with ankylosing spondylitis. This chain uses TRBV10-1 with TRBJ2-3; possibly TRBD1 or TRBD2 for D (5 bases each). CDR3: CATQRSGTDTQYF. DNA for the CDR3: TGCGCCACCCAAAGATCGGGGACCGATACGCAGTATTTT.